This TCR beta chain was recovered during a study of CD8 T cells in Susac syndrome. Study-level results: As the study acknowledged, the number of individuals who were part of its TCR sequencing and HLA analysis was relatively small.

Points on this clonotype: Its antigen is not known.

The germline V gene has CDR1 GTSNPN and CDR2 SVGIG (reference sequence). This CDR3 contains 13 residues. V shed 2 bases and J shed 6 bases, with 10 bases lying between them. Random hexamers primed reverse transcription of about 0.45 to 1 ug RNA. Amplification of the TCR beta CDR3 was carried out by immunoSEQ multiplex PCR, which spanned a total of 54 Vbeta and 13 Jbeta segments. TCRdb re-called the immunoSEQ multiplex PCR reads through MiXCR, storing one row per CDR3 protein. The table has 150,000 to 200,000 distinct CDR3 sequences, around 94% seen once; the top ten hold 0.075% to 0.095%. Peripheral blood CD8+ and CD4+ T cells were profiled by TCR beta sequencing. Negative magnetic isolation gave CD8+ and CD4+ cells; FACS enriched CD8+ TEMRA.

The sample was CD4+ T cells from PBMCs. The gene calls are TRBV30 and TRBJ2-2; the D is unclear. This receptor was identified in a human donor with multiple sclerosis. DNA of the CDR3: TGTGCCTGGAGTCTCTCCTTGCCCGGGGAGCTGTTTTTT. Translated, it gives CAWSLSLPGELFF.